This TCR beta chain was sequenced for a study of cytomegalovirus exposure and HLA in healthy donors. The study ran its PCR with 60 Vbeta and 13 Jbeta primers. The protocol was immunoSEQ multiplex PCR, while the TCRdb copy is restricted to in-frame clones and leaves out a portion. This table holds roughly 120,000 clones, about 81% found once. Sampled while nominally healthy, donors likely had unrecorded immune exposures. The CDR3 runs to 14 residues. Germline loops: CDR1 SGHTA, CDR2 FQGNSA. This chain joins TRBV7-2 and TRBJ2-5; weak D call: TRBD1 (5 bases). The end of the DNA is better explained by TRBJ2-7, so the J call may be wrong. This sequence was found in a man aged 35 to 55 in good health and CMV-seronegative. The material sequenced was PBMCs. The CDR3 sequence is CASSLGQVGYEQYF. The CDR3 coding sequence is TGTGCCAGCAGCTTGGGGCAGGTAGGGTACGAGCAGTACTTC.